The 7 T cell receptor beta chains below all came from one sample that was sequenced in a study of control samples from healthy donors and cancer patients (dated by TCRdb to between 2020 and 2021). The library was obtained by the immunoSEQ multiplex PCR assay. TCRdb mirrors the immuneACCESS table, restricted to in-frame sequences. Some clones are absent from its copies; in checked studies, under half trace to an unresolved V gene, and the reason for the others is unknown. This sample holds 90,000 to 120,000 clones; approximately 84% were observed only once. The leading ten clones occupy about 5.9% of the sample. The sample was blood. All receptors derive from a young man in good health.

This chain links TRBV2 with TRBJ1-6; TRBD1 agrees at 7 bases. Germline V CDR1 and CDR2: SNHLY, FYNNEI. This CDR3 is 14 amino acids long. V lost 4 bases and J lost 6; bases outside the gene matches: 3. The CDR3 sequence is CASSGAGGNSPLHF. CDR3 in DNA: TGTGCCAGCAGTGGGGCAGGGGGTAATTCACCCCTCCACTTT.

CDR3 in amino acids: CASSSLAGGRETQYF. As DNA, the CDR3 is TGTGCCAGCAGCAGCCTAGCGGGGGGGCGAGAGACCCAGTACTTC. The chain carries TRBV21-1 and TRBJ2-5; TRBD2, as called in the table, went unchecked against the DNA. TRBV21-1 is a listed pseudogene. The CDR3 runs 15 residues.

This clone has just a few counts. This sequence joins TRBV19 and TRBJ2-1, with TRBD2 identical over 10 bases. The ends lost 4 bases at V and 4 bases at J; junction bases unmatched: 4. The germline V gene has CDR1 LNHDA and CDR2 SQIVND (reference sequence). This CDR3 has 15 amino acids. The CDR3 loop reads CASSRTSGVYNEQFF. Here the CDR3 DNA reads TGTGCCAGTAGTAGGACTAGCGGAGTATACAATGAGCAGTTCTTC.

The genes are TRBV5-1 and TRBJ1-1; TRBD1 might be the D (5 bases). This CDR3 is built from 15 residues. Germline V gives CDR1 SGHRS, CDR2 YFSETQ. The V and J ends lost 1 base and 0 bases respectively, with 10 bases between them. CDR3 coding DNA: TGCGCCAGCAGCTTGTGGGGGTCCATGAACACTGAAGCTTTCTTT. As protein: CASSLWGSMNTEAFF.

This clone was detected only a few times. The chain employs TRBV9 and TRBJ2-5, with 16 bases lining up with TRBD2. V was pared by 4 bases and J by 5 bases, with 11 bases of the junction left unmatched. This CDR3 comprises 18 residues. CDR1 and CDR2 (germline): SGDLS, YYNGEE. The CDR3 DNA reads TGTGCCAGCAGCCCGGGACTAGCGGGGGGGCTTGCGAAGGAGACCCAGTACTTC. Its protein product is CASSPGLAGGLAKETQYF.

The rearrangement uses TRBV29-1 and TRBJ1-1; D possibly corresponds to TRBD1 (5 bases). Trimming stripped 0 bases from V and 4 bases from J, with 18 bases between. CDR3 length: 16 residues. Germline V gene sequence: CDR1 SQVTM, CDR2 ANQGSEA. The DNA for the CDR3 is TGCAGCGTTGAAGATTTGGGAATGAGGGGCGGCACTGAAGCTTTCTTT. Encoded protein: CSVEDLGMRGGTEAFF. Complete variable domain (other parts from reference TRBV29-1 and TRBJ1-1): SAVISQKPSRDICQRGTSLTIQCQVDSQVTMMFWYRQQPGQSLTLIATANQGSEATYESGFVIDKFPISRPNLTFSTLTVSNMSPEDSSIYLCSVEDLGMRGGTEAFFGQGTRLTVV.

The gene calls are TRBV23-1 and TRBJ2-2; 10 bases are shared with TRBD1. TRBV23-1 is designated an ORF whose function remains uncertain. V lost 4 bases, J lost 3 bases, and 8 bases stayed unmatched. The CDR3 spans 17 residues. CDR3: CASSLIDRGHDTGELFF. CDR3 in DNA: TGCGCCAGCAGTCTTATCGACAGGGGGCACGACACCGGGGAGCTGTTTTTT.